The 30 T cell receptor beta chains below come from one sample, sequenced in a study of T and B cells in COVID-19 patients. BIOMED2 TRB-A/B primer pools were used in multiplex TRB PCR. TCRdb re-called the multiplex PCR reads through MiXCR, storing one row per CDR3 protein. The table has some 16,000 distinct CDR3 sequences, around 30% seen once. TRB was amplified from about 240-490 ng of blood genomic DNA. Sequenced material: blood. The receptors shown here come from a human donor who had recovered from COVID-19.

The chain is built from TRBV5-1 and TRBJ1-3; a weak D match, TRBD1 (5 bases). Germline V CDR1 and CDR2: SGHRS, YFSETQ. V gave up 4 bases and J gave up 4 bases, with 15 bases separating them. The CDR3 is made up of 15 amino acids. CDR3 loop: CASSEAKGQGNTIYF. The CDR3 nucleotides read TGCGCCAGCAGCGAAGCCAAGGGGCAAGGAAACACCATATATTTT.

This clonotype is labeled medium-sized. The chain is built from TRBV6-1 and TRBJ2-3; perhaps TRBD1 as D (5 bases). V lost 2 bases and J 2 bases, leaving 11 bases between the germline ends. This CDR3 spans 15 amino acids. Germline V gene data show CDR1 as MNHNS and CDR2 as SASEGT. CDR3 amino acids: CASSERGGDTDTQYF. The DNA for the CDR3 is TGTGCCAGCAGTGAAAGGGGTGGGGACACAGATACGCAGTATTTT.

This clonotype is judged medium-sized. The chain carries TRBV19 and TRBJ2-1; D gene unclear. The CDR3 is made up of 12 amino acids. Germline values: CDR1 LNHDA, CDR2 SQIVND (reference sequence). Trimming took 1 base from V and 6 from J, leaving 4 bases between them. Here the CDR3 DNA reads TGTGCCAGTAGTATAGGGGGCAATGAGCAGTTCTTC. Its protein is CASSIGGNEQFF.

Written as DNA, the CDR3 is TGCGCCAGCAGCTTGCGGGAGACAGGGAGTGGAAACACCATATATTTT. The encoded protein is CASSLRETGSGNTIYF. The rearrangement links TRBV5-1 to TRBJ1-3, with TRBD1 matching over 7 bases. CDR1 is SGHRS, CDR2 YFSETQ, per germline. CDR3 length equals 16 residues. Losses at the gene ends were 1 base for V and 3 bases for J; bases not matched to a gene: 7.

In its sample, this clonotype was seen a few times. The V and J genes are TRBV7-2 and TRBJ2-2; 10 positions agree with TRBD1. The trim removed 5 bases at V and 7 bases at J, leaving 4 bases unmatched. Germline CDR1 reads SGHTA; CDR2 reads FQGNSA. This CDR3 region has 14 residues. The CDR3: CASSRQGAGGELFF. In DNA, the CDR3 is TGTGCCAGCAGCCGACAGGGGGCGGGCGGGGAGCTGTTTTTT.

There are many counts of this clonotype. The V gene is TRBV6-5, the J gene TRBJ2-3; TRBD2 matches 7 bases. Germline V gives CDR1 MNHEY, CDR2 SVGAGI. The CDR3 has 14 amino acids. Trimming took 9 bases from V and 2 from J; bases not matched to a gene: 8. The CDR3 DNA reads TGTGCCAGGCCTCGCAGCGGGGACACAGATACGCAGTATTTT. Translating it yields CARPRSGDTDTQYF.

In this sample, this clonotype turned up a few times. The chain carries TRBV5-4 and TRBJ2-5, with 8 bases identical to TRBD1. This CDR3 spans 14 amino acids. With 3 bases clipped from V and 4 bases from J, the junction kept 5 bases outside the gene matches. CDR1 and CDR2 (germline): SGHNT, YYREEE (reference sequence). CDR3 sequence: CASSSQGAAETQYF. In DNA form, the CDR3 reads TGTGCCAGCAGCTCCCAGGGGGCGGCAGAGACCCAGTACTTC.

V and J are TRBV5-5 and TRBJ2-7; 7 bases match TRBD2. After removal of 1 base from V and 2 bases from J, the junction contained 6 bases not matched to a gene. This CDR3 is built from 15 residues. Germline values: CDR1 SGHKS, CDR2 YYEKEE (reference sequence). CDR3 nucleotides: TGTGCCAGCAGCTTGTTGGTCAGCGGGGCCTACGAGCAGTACTTC. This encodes CASSLLVSGAYEQYF.

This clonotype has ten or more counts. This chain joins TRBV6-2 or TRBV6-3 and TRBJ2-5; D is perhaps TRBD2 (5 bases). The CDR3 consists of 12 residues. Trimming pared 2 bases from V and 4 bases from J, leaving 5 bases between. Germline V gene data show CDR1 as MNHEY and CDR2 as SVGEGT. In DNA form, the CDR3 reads TGTGCCAGCAGTTACACTAGAGAGACCCAGTACTTC. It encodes CASSYTRETQYF.

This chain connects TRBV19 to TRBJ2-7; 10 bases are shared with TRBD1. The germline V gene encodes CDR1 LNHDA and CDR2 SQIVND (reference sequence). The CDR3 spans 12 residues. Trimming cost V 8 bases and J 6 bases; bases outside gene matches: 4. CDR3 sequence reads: CASGTGVGEQYF. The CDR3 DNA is TGTGCCAGTGGGACAGGGGTGGGCGAGCAGTACTTC.

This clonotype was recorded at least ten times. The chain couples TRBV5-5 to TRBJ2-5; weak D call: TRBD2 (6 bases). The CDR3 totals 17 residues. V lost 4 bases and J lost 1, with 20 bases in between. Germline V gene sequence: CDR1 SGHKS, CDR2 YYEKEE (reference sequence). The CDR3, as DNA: TGTGCCAGCAGCATGAACTCACTACGGGGGTCCCAAGAGACCCAGTACTTC. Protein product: CASSMNSLRGSQETQYF. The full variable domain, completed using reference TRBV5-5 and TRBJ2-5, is DAGVTQSPTHLIKTRGQQVTLRCSPISGHKSVSWYQQVLGQGPQFIFQYYEKEERGRGNFPDRFSARQFPNYSSELNVNALLLGDSALYLCASSMNSLRGSQETQYFGPGTRLLVL.

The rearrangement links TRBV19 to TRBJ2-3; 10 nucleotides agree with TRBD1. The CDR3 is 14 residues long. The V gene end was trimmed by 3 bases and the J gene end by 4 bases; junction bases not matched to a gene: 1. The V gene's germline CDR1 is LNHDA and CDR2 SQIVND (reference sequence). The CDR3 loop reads CASSIGTGADTQYF. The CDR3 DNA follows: TGTGCCAGTAGTATCGGGACAGGGGCAGATACGCAGTATTTT.

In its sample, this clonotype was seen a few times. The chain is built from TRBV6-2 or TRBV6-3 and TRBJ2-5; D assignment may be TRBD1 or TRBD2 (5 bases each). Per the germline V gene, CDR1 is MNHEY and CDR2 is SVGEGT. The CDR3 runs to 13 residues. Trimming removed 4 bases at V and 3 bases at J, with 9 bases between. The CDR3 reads CASSSGQKETQYF. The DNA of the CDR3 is TGTGCCAGCAGTTCGGGGCAGAAAGAGACCCAGTACTTC.

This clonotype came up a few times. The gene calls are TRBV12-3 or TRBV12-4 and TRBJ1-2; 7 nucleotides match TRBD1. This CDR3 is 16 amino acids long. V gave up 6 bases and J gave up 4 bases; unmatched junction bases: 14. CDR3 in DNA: TGTGCCAGCAGACCCCGGACAGGAGAAACTAGCTATGGCTACACCTTC. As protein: CASRPRTGETSYGYTF.

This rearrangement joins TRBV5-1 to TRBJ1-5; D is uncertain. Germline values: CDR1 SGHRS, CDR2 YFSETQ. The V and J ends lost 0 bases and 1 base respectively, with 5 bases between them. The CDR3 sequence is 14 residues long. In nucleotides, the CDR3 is TGCGCCAGCAGCTTGGCCTCGAGCAATCAGCCCCAGCATTTT. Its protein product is CASSLASSNQPQHF.

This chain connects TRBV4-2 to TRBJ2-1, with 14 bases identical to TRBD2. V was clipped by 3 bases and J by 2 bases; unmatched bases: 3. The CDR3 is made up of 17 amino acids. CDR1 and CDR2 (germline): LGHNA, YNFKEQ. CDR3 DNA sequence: TGTGCCAGCAGCCAGGAGACTAGCGGGGGGGCCTACAATGAGCAGTTCTTC. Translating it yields CASSQETSGGAYNEQFF.

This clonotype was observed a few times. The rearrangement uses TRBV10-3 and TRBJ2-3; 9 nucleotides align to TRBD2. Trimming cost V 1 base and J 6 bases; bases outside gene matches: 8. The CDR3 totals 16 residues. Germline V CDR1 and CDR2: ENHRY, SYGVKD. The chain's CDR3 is CAISEFGGGGADTQYF. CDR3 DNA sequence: TGTGCCATCAGTGAGTTCGGCGGGGGGGGCGCGGATACGCAGTATTTT.

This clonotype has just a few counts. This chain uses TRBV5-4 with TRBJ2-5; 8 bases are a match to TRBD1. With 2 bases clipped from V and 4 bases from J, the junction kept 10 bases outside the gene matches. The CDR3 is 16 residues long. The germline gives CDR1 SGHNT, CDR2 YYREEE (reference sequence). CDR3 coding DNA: TGTGCCAGCAGCTTTCAGGGGGCGGTAAGGGGAGAGACCCAGTACTTC. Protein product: CASSFQGAVRGETQYF.

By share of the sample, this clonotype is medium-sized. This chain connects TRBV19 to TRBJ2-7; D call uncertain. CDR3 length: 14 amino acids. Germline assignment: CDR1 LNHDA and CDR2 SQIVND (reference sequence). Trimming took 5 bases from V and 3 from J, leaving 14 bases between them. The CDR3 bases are TGTGCCAGTAGTTCTGAGTTCTACAACTACGAGCAGTACTTC. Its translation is CASSSEFYNYEQYF. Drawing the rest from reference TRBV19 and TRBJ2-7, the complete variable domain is DGGITQSPKYLFRKEGQNVTLSCEQNLNHDAMYWYRQDPGQGLRLIYYSQIVNDFQKGDIAEGYSVSREKKESFPLTVTSAQKNPTAFYLCASSSEFYNYEQYFGPGTRLTVT.

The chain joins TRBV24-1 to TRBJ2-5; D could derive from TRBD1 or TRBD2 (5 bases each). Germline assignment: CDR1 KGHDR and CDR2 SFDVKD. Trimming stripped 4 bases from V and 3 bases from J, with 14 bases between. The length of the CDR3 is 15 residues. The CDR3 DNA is TGTGCCACCAGTGACTCGGGACGTCCCAAAGAGACCCAGTACTTC. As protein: CATSDSGRPKETQYF.

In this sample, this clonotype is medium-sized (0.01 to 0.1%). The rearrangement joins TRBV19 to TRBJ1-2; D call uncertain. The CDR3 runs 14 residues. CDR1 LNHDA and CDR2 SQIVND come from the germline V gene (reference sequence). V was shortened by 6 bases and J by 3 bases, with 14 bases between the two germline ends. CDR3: CASRIPGGDYGYTF. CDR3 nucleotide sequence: TGTGCCAGTAGGATTCCAGGTGGAGACTATGGCTACACCTTC.

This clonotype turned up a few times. For the CDR3, the DNA is TGTGCCAGCAGAAAGATGACAGGGGGTACTTCACCCCTCCACTTT. The encoded protein is CASRKMTGGTSPLHF. This chain joins TRBV6-2 or TRBV6-3 and TRBJ1-6; 9 bases match TRBD1. V dropped 6 bases and J dropped 9; count of bases not matched to a gene: 9. Germline values: CDR1 MNHEY, CDR2 SVGEGT. This CDR3 contains 15 residues.

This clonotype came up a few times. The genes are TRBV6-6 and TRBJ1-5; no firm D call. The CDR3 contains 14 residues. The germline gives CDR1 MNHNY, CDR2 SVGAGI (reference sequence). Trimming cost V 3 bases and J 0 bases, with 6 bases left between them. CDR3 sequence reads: CASSYGDSNQPQHF. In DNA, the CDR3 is TGTGCCAGCAGTTATGGGGATAGCAATCAGCCCCAGCATTTT.

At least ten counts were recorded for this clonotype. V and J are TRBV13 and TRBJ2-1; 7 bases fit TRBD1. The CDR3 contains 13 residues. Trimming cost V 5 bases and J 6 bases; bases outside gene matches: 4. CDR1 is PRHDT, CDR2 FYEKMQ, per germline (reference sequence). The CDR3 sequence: CASSMGTANEQFF. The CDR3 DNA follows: TGTGCCAGCAGCATGGGGACAGCCAATGAGCAGTTCTTC.

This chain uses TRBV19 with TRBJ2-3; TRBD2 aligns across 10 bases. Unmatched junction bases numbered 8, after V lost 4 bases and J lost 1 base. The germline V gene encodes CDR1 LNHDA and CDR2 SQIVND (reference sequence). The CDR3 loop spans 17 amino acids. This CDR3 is CASSRSGGGTRTDTQYF. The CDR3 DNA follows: TGTGCCAGTAGTAGGAGCGGGGGGGGGACACGCACAGATACGCAGTATTTT.

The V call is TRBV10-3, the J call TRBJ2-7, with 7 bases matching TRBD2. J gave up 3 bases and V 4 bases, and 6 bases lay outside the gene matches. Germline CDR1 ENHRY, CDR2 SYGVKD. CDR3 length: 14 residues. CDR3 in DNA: TGTGCCATCAGTGGGGTTAGCGGGTACTACGAGCAGTACTTC. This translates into CAISGVSGYYEQYF.

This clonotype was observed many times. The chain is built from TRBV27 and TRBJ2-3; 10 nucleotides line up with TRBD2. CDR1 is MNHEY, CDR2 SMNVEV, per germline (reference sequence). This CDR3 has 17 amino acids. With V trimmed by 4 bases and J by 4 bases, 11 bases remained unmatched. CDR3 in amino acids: CASSSLQAGGPSDTQYF. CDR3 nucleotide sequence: TGTGCCAGCAGTTCGCTCCAAGCGGGGGGGCCATCAGATACGCAGTATTTT.

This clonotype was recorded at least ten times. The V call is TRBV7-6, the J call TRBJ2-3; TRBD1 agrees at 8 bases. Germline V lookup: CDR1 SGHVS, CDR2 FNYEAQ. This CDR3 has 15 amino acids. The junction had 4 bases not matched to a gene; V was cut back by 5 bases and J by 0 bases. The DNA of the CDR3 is TGTGCCAGCAGCCCAGGGGGCGGGAGCACAGATACGCAGTATTTT. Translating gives CASSPGGGSTDTQYF. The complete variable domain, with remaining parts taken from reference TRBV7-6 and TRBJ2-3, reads GAGVSQSPRYKVTKRGQDVALRCDPISGHVSLYWYRQALGQGPEFLTYFNYEAQQDKSGLPNDRFSAERPEGSISTLTIQRTEQRDSAMYRCASSPGGGSTDTQYFGPGTRLTVL.

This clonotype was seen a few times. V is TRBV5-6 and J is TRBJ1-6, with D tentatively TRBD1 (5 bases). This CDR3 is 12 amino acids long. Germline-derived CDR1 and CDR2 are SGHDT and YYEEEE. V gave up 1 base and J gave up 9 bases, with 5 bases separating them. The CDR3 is CASSLRGSPLHF. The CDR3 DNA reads TGTGCCAGCAGCTTGAGGGGTTCACCCCTCCACTTT.

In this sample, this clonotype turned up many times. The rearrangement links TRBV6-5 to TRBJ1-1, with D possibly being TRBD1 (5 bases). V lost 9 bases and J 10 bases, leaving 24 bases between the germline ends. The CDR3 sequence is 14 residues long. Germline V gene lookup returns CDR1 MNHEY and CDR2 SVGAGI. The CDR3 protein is CASSVLGRGASAFF. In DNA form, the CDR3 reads TGTGCCAGTAGTGTCTTGGGGCGGGGCGCCTCAGCTTTCTTT.